Listed below are T cell receptor beta chains from one sample, sequenced in a study of PD-1 blockade in classical Hodgkin lymphoma. Profiled with immunoSEQ multiplex PCR; TCRdb holds only in-frame clones, not every one. The sample comprises about 5,900 clones, 85% to 90% of which are singletons, and 45% rests with the top ten. The sample in question was peripheral blood mononuclear cells (PBMCs), obtained before the second cycle of nivolumab. The receptors originated from a human donor with classical Hodgkin lymphoma. The CDR3 runs from the conserved cysteine through the conserved F or W. A D gene is named only where the DNA matches it firmly. Some rows mark clone size as missing; the rest say once, few, many or name a class of expanded clone.

D gene	clone size	V gene	J gene	CDR3 protein	CDR3 DNA
-	once	TRBV11-2	TRBJ2-5	CASSLERETQYF	TGTGCCAGCAGCTTAGAGCGGGAGACCCAGTACTTC
TRBD2	-	TRBV10-2	TRBJ2-3	CASKGKINLSGGPLDTQYF	TGCGCCAGCAAAGGAAAGATTAATCTTAGCGGGGGGCCCCTGGATACGCAGTATTTT
TRBD1	-	TRBV5-1	TRBJ2-1	CASSSGQGHHEQFF	TGCGCCAGCAGCAGTGGACAGGGACACCATGAGCAGTTCTTC
-	-	TRBV7-9	TRBJ1-2	CASSRRTDPYGYTF	TGTGCCAGCAGCCGTCGGACAGACCCCTATGGCTACACCTTC
TRBD2	-	TRBV5-1	TRBJ2-1	CASSLAGTSGSYNEQFF	TGCGCCAGCAGCTTGGCTGGGACTAGCGGATCCTACAATGAGCAGTTCTTC
TRBD2	once	TRBV30	TRBJ2-5	CAWGLGETQYF	TGTGCCTGGGGACTAGGAGAGACCCAGTACTTC
TRBD2	-	TRBV4-2	TRBJ2-5	CASSTPREGETQYF	TGTGCCAGCAGCACTCCCAGGGAGGGGGAGACCCAGTACTTC
TRBD1	few	TRBV19	TRBJ1-5	CASSRYPLGQGYNQPQHF	TGTGCCAGTAGTAGATACCCCCTGGGACAGGGTTACAATCAGCCCCAGCATTTT
-	once	TRBV15	TRBJ1-3	CATSREASSGNTIYF	TGTGCCACCAGCAGAGAAGCGAGCTCTGGAAACACCATATATTTT
-	-	TRBV19	TRBJ1-1	CAIPFRQPYEAFF	TGTGCCATCCCGTTTCGACAGCCCTATGAAGCTTTCTTT
-	once	TRBV9	TRBJ2-1	CASSPEGWSNEQFF	TGTGCCAGCAGCCCCGAGGGGTGGAGCAATGAGCAGTTCTTC
TRBD1	-	TRBV4-1	TRBJ1-3	CASSRPGGTGSPSGNTIYF	TGCGCCAGCAGCCGCCCAGGGGGGACAGGGTCACCCTCTGGAAACACCATATATTTT
-	once	TRBV19	TRBJ1-4	CASSWNGFNEKLFF	TGTGCCAGTAGTTGGAACGGATTTAATGAAAAACTGTTTTTT
-	once	TRBV11-2	TRBJ1-3	CASSLTGQVGSGNTIYF	TGTGCCAGCAGCTTAACGGGTCAGGTTGGCTCTGGAAACACCATATATTTT
-	-	TRBV5-6	TRBJ1-5	CASSSKVTGYQPQHF	TGTGCCAGCAGCTCAAAAGTAACGGGATATCAGCCCCAGCATTTT
-	-	TRBV7-9	TRBJ2-2	CASSPQRTGELFF	TGTGCCAGCAGCCCGCAACGGACCGGGGAGCTGTTTTTT
TRBD1	-	TRBV30	TRBJ1-5	CAVTDGPGTGGGNQPQHF	TGTGCCGTAACTGACGGTCCCGGGACAGGGGGGGGCAATCAGCCCCAGCATTTT